This T cell receptor (beta chain) derives from a study of blood T cell repertoires in COVID-19. Study context: Italy, Spain and the United States were the sources of the convalescent and acute COVID-19 samples.

The CDR3 contains 13 residues. The germline V and J ends were trimmed by 3 bases and 4 bases, with 7 bases remaining between them. The germline V gene encodes CDR1 SGDLS and CDR2 YYNGEE. The table came from immunoSEQ multiplex PCR; TCRdb's copy has only in-frame clones and leaves some out. The sample contains fewer than 350,000 clones, about nine tenths of which appear only once. The chain links TRBV9 to TRBJ1-4; D is possibly TRBD1 (6 bases). This receptor was identified in a woman in her 30s with acute COVID-19. The sequenced sample was PBMCs or T cells enriched from blood (not recorded which). This chain's CDR3 is CASSAGDNEKLFF. The CDR3 DNA sequence: TGTGCCAGCAGCGCAGGGGATAATGAAAAACTGTTTTTT.